One and the same sample provided the 14 T cell receptor beta chains below, sequenced in a study of T cells in Graves' hyperthyroidism and ophthalmopathy. RNA transcripts yielded amplified TCR beta CDR3 regions. HTBI primers drove first-round RT-PCR of the TCR CDR3. From the multiplex PCR reads, TCRdb called clonotypes with MiXCR, one entry per CDR3 protein. The sample holds about 270,000 distinct CDR3 sequences; approximately 21% are singletons and the top ten take 50% to 75%. Sequencing used blood. These receptors originate from a man in his thirties or forties with Graves' ophthalmopathy.

This chain links TRBV27 with TRBJ2-2, with TRBD2 matching over 11 bases. The CDR3 contains 17 residues. The ends lost 3 bases at V and 5 bases at J; junction bases unmatched: 8. Germline V CDR1 and CDR2: MNHEY, SMNVEV (reference sequence). The CDR3 coding sequence is TGTGCCAGCAGTTTCCCCCTTAGCGGGAGGGGAACCGGGGAGCTGTTTTTT. It is translated as CASSFPLSGRGTGELFF.

The gene calls are TRBV7-3 and TRBJ2-6, with 10 bases aligning to TRBD1. The germline gives CDR1 SGHTA, CDR2 FQGTGA. The CDR3 is 18 residues long. V was clipped by 5 bases and J by 0 bases; unmatched bases: 7. Here the CDR3 DNA reads TGTGCCAGCAGCGCAGGACAGGGGGTTATCTCTGGGGCCAACGTCCTGACTTTC. Encoded protein: CASSAGQGVISGANVLTF. Based on the CDR3 plus reference TRBV7-3 and TRBJ2-6, the full variable domain is GAGVSQTPSNKVTEKGKYVELRCDPISGHTALYWYRQSLGQGPEFLIYFQGTGAADDSGLPNDRFFAVRPEGSVSTLKIQRTERGDSAVYLCASSAGQGVISGANVLTFGAGSRLTVL.

This chain links TRBV7-8 with TRBJ1-1; no reliable D call. Trimming took off 5 bases at V and 6 bases at J, with 10 bases between the two ends. Germline CDR1 is SGHVS and CDR2 is FQNEAQ. CDR3 length equals 12 residues. This CDR3 is CASSRRQPEAFF. CDR3 sequence (DNA): TGTGCCAGCAGCCGACGGCAACCTGAAGCTTTCTTT.

The rearrangement joins TRBV6-2 or TRBV6-3 to TRBJ1-4; 7 positions agree with TRBD1. The junction had 10 bases not matched to a gene; V was cut back by 6 bases and J by 0 bases. The CDR3 sequence is 17 residues long. CDR1 and CDR2 from the germline V gene are MNHEY and SVGEGT. The CDR3, as DNA: TGTGCCAGCAGACACCGACAGGGACGGCCAACTAATGAAAAACTGTTTTTT. Encoded protein: CASRHRQGRPTNEKLFF.

For this clonotype: A read error may be the cause here, since a much bigger clone is one base away. V and J are TRBV5-1 and TRBJ2-3; no firm D call. V lost 0 bases to trimming and J lost 1 base, with 9 bases between them. Germline CDR1 is SGHRS and CDR2 is YFSETQ. This CDR3 has 15 residues. The CDR3 here is CASSLDEPGTDTQYF. The CDR3 region has the DNA TGCGCCAGCAGCTTGGATGAACCTGGCACAGATACGCAGTATTTT.

V and J are TRBV19 and TRBJ1-5, with 10 nucleotides matching TRBD1. The germline gives CDR1 LNHDA, CDR2 SQIVND (reference sequence). The CDR3 loop spans 16 amino acids. J gave up 6 bases and V 6 bases, and 11 bases lay outside the gene matches. The DNA of the CDR3 is TGTGCCAGTAGACCCTCCGACAGGGGGCTTGGTCAGCCCCAGCATTTT. Protein sequence: CASRPSDRGLGQPQHF.

This chain links TRBV5-1 with TRBJ2-7, with D unclear. CDR3 length equals 16 residues. The V gene lost 2 bases and the J gene lost 0 bases, with 15 bases spanning the gap. Germline-derived CDR1 and CDR2 are SGHRS and YFSETQ. This chain's CDR3 is CASSLGPDPFSYEQYF. The CDR3 DNA follows: TGCGCCAGCAGCTTAGGGCCAGACCCTTTCTCCTACGAGCAGTACTTC.

This clonotype was detected ten times or more. The chain employs TRBV2 and TRBJ2-5, with TRBD1 identical over 9 bases. This CDR3 is 14 amino acids long. The trim removed 4 bases at V and 5 bases at J, leaving 5 bases unmatched. Looked up from germline, CDR1 is SNHLY and CDR2 is FYNNEI. For the CDR3, the DNA is TGTGCCAGCAGTGTCACAGGGGGCAGGGAGACCCAGTACTTC. Translating gives CASSVTGGRETQYF.

In its sample, this clonotype was seen many times. The chain combines TRBV7-8 with TRBJ2-3, with a weak D call TRBD2 (6 bases). The CDR3 covers 13 residues. Germline assignment: CDR1 SGHVS and CDR2 FQNEAQ. The V and J ends lost 5 bases and 6 bases respectively, with 12 bases between them. Here the CDR3 reads CASSGPRGDTQYF. In DNA, the CDR3 is TGTGCCAGCAGCGGGCCCCGGGGGGATACGCAGTATTTT.

This clonotype was observed a handful of times. V usage is TRBV27 and J usage is TRBJ2-5; the match to TRBD1 covers 10 bases. The trim removed 5 bases at V and 2 bases at J, leaving 5 bases unmatched. The germline CDR1 and CDR2 sequences are MNHEY and SMNVEV (reference sequence). This CDR3 has 15 amino acids. CDR3 DNA sequence: TGTGCCAGCAGTGACCGGACAGGGGGACAAGAGACCCAGTACTTC. This encodes CASSDRTGGQETQYF.

The gene calls are TRBV29-1 and TRBJ2-3; 8 nucleotides align to TRBD2. The germline V gene encodes CDR1 SQVTM and CDR2 ANQGSEA. The junction had 13 bases not matched to a gene; V was cut back by 4 bases and J by 1 base. CDR3 length: 17 residues. CDR3 bases: TGCAGCGTTGGGCCCCCTCTCGGTAGCGGGGGCACAGATACGCAGTATTTT. This codes for CSVGPPLGSGGTDTQYF.

The rearrangement links TRBV14 to TRBJ1-2; 7 positions match TRBD1. The CDR3 consists of 14 residues. Losses at the gene ends were 1 base for V and 8 bases for J; bases not matched to a gene: 7. CDR1 SGHDN and CDR2 FVKESK come from the germline V gene. The CDR3 coding sequence is TGTGCCAGCAGCCAAGCCCGACAGGGAGGCGGCTACACCTTC. Translated: CASSQARQGGGYTF.

This clonotype has only one observation. Given the absence of the conserved phenylalanine or tryptophan at the CDR3 end, a read error is likely. The chain couples TRBV10-3 to TRBJ1-1, with D perhaps matching TRBD1 (6 bases). Trimming removed 7 bases at V and 4 bases at J, with 16 bases between. This CDR3 comprises 14 residues. Germline V gives CDR1 ENHRY, CDR2 SYGVKD. The CDR3 DNA follows: TGTGCCATCATGTCGCCAAGGGGGAGCACTGAAGCTTTCCTT. Translating it yields CAIMSPRGSTEAFL.

J is TRBJ2-7 and V is TRBV7-2, with 14 nucleotides matching TRBD2. CDR1 and CDR2 (germline): SGHTA, FQGNSA. J was trimmed by 4 bases and V by 1 base; bases with no gene match: 6. The CDR3 length is 17 residues. In DNA form, the CDR3 reads TGTGCCAGCAGCTTAGGTTGGGGGACTAGCGGGAGTTACGAGCAGTACTTC. As protein: CASSLGWGTSGSYEQYF.